This is a list of T cell receptor beta chains from one sample in a study of T-cell memory formation after mild COVID-19. TCRdb used MiXCR to reprocess the 5' RACE reads, holding one entry per CDR3 protein. This table has roughly 310,000 distinct CDR3 sequences, 15% to 20% appearing once. Sample: PBMCs or a T cell subset sorted from them (not recorded which). The receptors come from a man younger than 30 who had mild COVID-19 (a few samples of this study predate the infection). Cell type and time point are not known. Each CDR3 is given with its conserved first and last residue. D genes are given only for firm matches. Clone size is stated in some rows and not others, as once, few, many or a class when expanded.

J gene | clone size | V gene | D gene | CDR3 DNA | CDR3 protein
TRBJ2-1 | many | TRBV3-1 | TRBD1 | TGTGCCAGCAGCCTCACCGGGACAGGGAATGAGCAGTTCTTC | CASSLTGTGNEQFF
TRBJ2-5 | few | TRBV6-6 | . | TGTGCCAGCAGTTACTCGACTAGCCAAGAGACCCAGTACTTC | CASSYSTSQETQYF
TRBJ1-1 | few | TRBV2 | . | TGTGCCAGCAGTGATATCGGGGTAGAGAACACTGAAGCTTTCTTT | CASSDIGVENTEAFF
TRBJ1-6 | . | TRBV4-1 | . | TGCGCCAGCAGCCAAGATGGAGAGGGATCGGGCTCCTATAATTCACCCCTCCACTTT | CASSQDGEGSGSYNSPLHF
TRBJ1-1 | . | TRBV29-1 | . | TGCAGCGTTGCTCCGGGGGGGTCTGAAGCTTTCTTT | CSVAPGGSEAFF
TRBJ1-6 | many | TRBV7-3 | . | TGTGCCAGCAGGCGCAGTGGGAATTCACCCCTCCACTTT | CASRRSGNSPLHF
TRBJ2-4 | . | TRBV29-1 | TRBD1 | TGCAGCGTTGTTGCCACAGGGACAGGAGACAACATTCAGTACTTC | CSVVATGTGDNIQYF
TRBJ1-1 | . | TRBV7-9 | . | TGTGCCAGCAGCTTATTTCAAGAGAACACTGAAGCTTTCTTT | CASSLFQENTEAFF
TRBJ1-5 | few | TRBV9 | . | TGTGCCAGCAGCTCGCAGGGGTTAGCCAATCAGCCCCAGCATTTT | CASSSQGLANQPQHF
TRBJ1-3 | few | TRBV18 | . | TGTGCCAGCTCACCCCCCTCCGCCGTAAGCTCTGGAAACACCATATATTTT | CASSPPSAVSSGNTIYF
TRBJ2-7 | few | TRBV14 | . | TGTGCCAGCAGCCAAGTACGGACTCTGATAGCTGACGAGCAGTACTTC | CASSQVRTLIADEQYF
TRBJ2-7 | . | TRBV12-3/TRBV12-4 | . | TGTGCCAGCAGTTTATCGGCGGGGAAGGACGAGCAGTACTTC | CASSLSAGKDEQYF
TRBJ2-3 | few | TRBV12-3/TRBV12-4 | . | TGTGCCAGCAGTGGACGACTAACAGATACGCAGTATTTT | CASSGRLTDTQYF
TRBJ2-2 | few | TRBV12-3/TRBV12-4 | . | TGTGCCAGCGTCCAGTTGACCGGGGAGCTGTTTTTT | CASVQLTGELFF
TRBJ2-5 | . | TRBV2 | . | TGTGCCAGCAGTGGATGGGCCGTCACCCAAGAGACCCAGTACTTC | CASSGWAVTQETQYF
TRBJ2-2 | many | TRBV27 | . | TGTGCCAGCAGTCCGATCCCGAGCGCCGGGGAGCTGTTTTTT | CASSPIPSAGELFF
TRBJ2-3 | . | TRBV5-1 | . | TGCGCCAGCAGCTTGGGGGAGGCCACAGATACGCAGTATTTT | CASSLGEATDTQYF
TRBJ2-7 | . | TRBV4-2 | . | TGTGCCAGCAGCCAAGATAGGAGGGGCCGTTACTACGAGCAGTACTTC | CASSQDRRGRYYEQYF
TRBJ1-1 | . | TRBV7-9 | . | TGTGCCAGCACCGTCGAGCGCCGAGGTGAAGCTTTCTTT | CASTVERRGEAFF
TRBJ1-2 | . | TRBV20-1 | . | TGCAGTGCTCAGGGGTGGGAAGGCTACACCTTC | CSAQGWEGYTF
TRBJ2-5 | few | TRBV4-1 | . | TGCGCCAGCAGCCAACAGGGGGGAGAGGAGACCCAGTACTTC | CASSQQGGEETQYF
TRBJ2-5 | few | TRBV7-2 | . | TGTGCCAGCAGCTTAGGTTCGGGTCGAGGGACCCAGTACTTC | CASSLGSGRGTQYF
TRBJ1-1 | . | TRBV19 | . | TGTGCCAGTAGTATGAGTTCGGGGTCTGAAGCTTTCTTT | CASSMSSGSEAFF
TRBJ2-7 | . | TRBV5-1 | . | TGCGCCAGCAGCTGGGGGGACATCGATTCCTACGAGCAGTACTTC | CASSWGDIDSYEQYF
TRBJ2-7 | . | TRBV5-7 | . | TGTGCCAGCAGCCCGGGGGTGCACGAGCAGTACTTC | CASSPGVHEQYF
TRBJ2-2 | once | TRBV7-2 | TRBD2 | TGTGCCAGCAGCTTTTCTAGCGGGGCCCCCGGGGAGCTGTTTTTT | CASSFSSGAPGELFF